This T cell receptor beta chain was recorded in a study of regulatory T cells in long-lasting Graves disease. Whole-study results and caveats: Persistent-disease Graves' patients showed less TCR diversity than new cases.

With 6 bases clipped from V and 4 bases from J, the junction kept 3 bases outside the gene matches. The CDR3 has 14 residues. Time point meaning: newly diagnosed GD, antithyroid drugs for less than 3 months. RNA from PBMCs was the source of the TCR library. American Thyroid Association guidelines were used to diagnose Graves' disease. This clonotype showed up many times. Its antigen is not known. CDR3-region Arm-PCR and iRepertoire HTBI primers produced the TCR beta libraries. TCRdb processed the multiplex PCR reads anew with MiXCR; each CDR3 protein has one entry. This sample has around 460,000 distinct CDR3 sequences, with 13% to 15% found just once. These same data were also listed under a study on T cells in Graves' hyperthyroidism and ophthalmopathy.

This receptor was obtained from a woman in her forties or fifties with Graves disease. The sample consisted of peripheral blood mononuclear cells (PBMCs), taken at new diagnosis, from a patient treated with antithyroid drugs. The gene calls are TRBV12-3 or TRBV12-4 and TRBJ2-1; TRBD1 agrees at 10 bases. The CDR3 nucleotides are TGTGCCAGCAGGGACAGGGGGGGGTACAATGAGCAGTTCTTC. Translated: CASRDRGGYNEQFF.